This T cell receptor beta chain was observed in a study of blood T cell repertoires in COVID-19 (dated by TCRdb to about 2020). Background for the entire study: Samples from collaborators originated in the United States, Italy and Spain and spanned both the acute and convalescent phases of COVID-19. The material from the prospective study consisted of cDNA or gDNA derived from T cells, B-cell-depleted T cells, or PBMCs. Subjects who had been exposed to COVID-19, were actively infected with it, or had recovered from it provided the deeply sampled blood TCRbeta repertoires that made up the dataset. The repertoires were made available in a free public database intended to serve as a resource for research on the immune response to SARS-CoV-2. The samples were drawn from two sources: the first 160 participants of the ongoing ImmuneRACE study, and 1,000 to 1,500 subjects contributed by 6 global collaborators. A de-identified subject ID, COVID-19 status, age in years and sex were almost always included in the sample metadata. Where HLA class I and class II types were available, the types were taken from metadata supplied by the sample provider, not from assay-based typing.

The immunoSEQ Assay, a bias-controlled multiplex PCR, was used to amplify TCRbeta CDR3 regions from genomic DNA. On the authors' methods: Nucleated cell counts per sample were estimated from amplification of reference gene primers within the assay. Sequence reads were collapsed and filtered to measure the absolute abundance of every unique TCRbeta CDR3 rearrangement. For each sample, productive Simpson clonality was calculated as the square root of Simpson's diversity index over productive rearrangements. TCRdb limited this immuneACCESS table to in-frame rearrangements with V and J called. A share of clones is missing; checked studies link under half to unresolved V genes, and the rest is unexplained. V and J calls and clone size come straight from that table; D and trimming were deduced from the DNA. The sample contains 250,000 or so clones, 80% to 95% of them found a single time. The ten largest clones capture more than 0.8% of the sample.

Turning to this clone: Its antigen is not yet known. Nothing much larger sits one base from this clone, and base qualities are not available. Additional DNA sequences in this sample encode the identical CDR3.

Points the paper makes about the study in general: The amount of clinical and demographic metadata varied by source and participant and was provided uncurated.

One collaborating source in Seattle enrolled patients while the patients were actively infected and followed the patients over time throughout the course of disease. Each collaborating institution followed its own protocols to collect whole blood in K2EDTA tubes. Collaborator samples were shipped for TCRbeta analysis as frozen whole blood, isolated PBMCs, or DNA extracted from either sample type. Cut back by 1 base and 5 bases, the V and J ends lie 8 bases apart. The CDR3 numbers 13 residues from cysteine through phenylalanine. Just the 39-base CDR3 DNA is kept, in frame starting at base 1. The germline V gene encodes CDR1 LGHDT and CDR2 YNNKEL (reference sequence).

The sequence derives from a man under 40 with COVID-19, enrolled during active disease. The sequencing sample was made of peripheral blood. The chain is encoded by TRBV3-1 (or the pseudogene TRBV3-2) joined to TRBJ1-1; TRBD1 could be the D gene, as 5 bases match. The CDR3 loop reads CASSQGRGTEAFF. The nucleotide sequence reads TGTGCCAGCAGCCAAGGGAGGGGTACTGAAGCTTTCTTT.